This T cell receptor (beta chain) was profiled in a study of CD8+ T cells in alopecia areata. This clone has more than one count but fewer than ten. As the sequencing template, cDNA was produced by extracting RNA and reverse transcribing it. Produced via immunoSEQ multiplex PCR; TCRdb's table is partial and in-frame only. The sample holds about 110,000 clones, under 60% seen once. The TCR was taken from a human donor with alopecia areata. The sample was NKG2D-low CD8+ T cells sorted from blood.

CDR3 nucleotide sequence: TGTGCCAGCAGTCAGGAGAGCAATCAGCCCCAGCATTTT. Protein sequence: CASSQESNQPQHF. The V gene is TRBV27, the J gene TRBJ1-5; D remains unclear. This CDR3 region has 13 residues. Trimming shortened V by 5 bases and J by 1 base, and 6 bases separated the two germline ends. Germline CDR1 is MNHEY and CDR2 is SMNVEV (reference sequence).